This T cell receptor beta chain came from a study of cytomegalovirus exposure and HLA in healthy donors. Study-wide results and caveats: A later analysis reportedly identified an Asian-associated ancestry cluster as carrying fewer N-insertions than the approximately 670-donor mean.

For this clone: The antigen is unknown.

The PCR ran on 60 Vbeta and 13 Jbeta primers. Measured with immunoSEQ multiplex PCR; TCRdb has only the in-frame clones, and not every one. The sample lists around 120,000 clones; about 80% were seen once. This CDR3 has 16 residues. V lost 0 bases, J lost 7 bases, and 7 bases stayed unmatched. CDR1 is MRHNA and CDR2 is SNTAGT in the germline V gene. The chain joins TRBV6-4 to TRBJ2-1; 9 bases line up with TRBD2. The sequenced sample consisted of PBMCs. The TCR originated in a woman aged 40 to 50 in good health and CMV-seropositive. The CDR3 nucleotides are TGTGCCAGCAGTGACTCGGCTAGCGGGGCAAAAAATGAGCAGTTCTTC. It translates to CASSDSASGAKNEQFF.